This T cell receptor beta chain was recovered during a study of CD8+ T cells in alopecia areata. Study-level background: Percent affected scalp area, the SALT score, rated treated patients' severity.

As to this clone: Its specificity is unknown.

The CDR3 contains 13 residues. The germline CDR1 and CDR2 sequences are SGHRS and YFSETQ. V lost 1 base and J lost 5, with 10 bases in between. Treatment denoted: oral pan-JAK inhibitor, 5-10 mg twice daily. The study team obtained lesional scalp punch biopsies and peripheral blood from alopecia areata patients. cDNA serving as the sequencing template came from extracted, reverse transcribed RNA. Assay used: immunoSEQ multiplex PCR; TCRdb lists only in-frame clones, some missing. This sample has about 220,000 clones, with about 50% found just once. Study results and limitations: Tofacitinib significantly lowered scalp clonality and expanded CD8+ clones among the top 100. Sequence data from scalp samples additionally include resident alphabeta T cells of normal skin.

The input for sequencing was CD4+ T cells sorted from blood, taken at week 4, from a patient treated with tofacitinib. The gene calls are TRBV5-1 and TRBJ2-7; tentatively, D is TRBD2 (5 bases). The sequence was obtained from a human donor with alopecia areata. The CDR3 spells CASSLLLGDEQYF. DNA for the CDR3: TGCGCCAGCAGCTTGCTACTCGGGGACGAGCAGTACTTC.